The source of this T cell receptor (beta chain) is a study of regulatory T cells in long-lasting Graves disease. For the study at large: Antithyroid drug exposure in newly diagnosed Graves' patients had lasted under 3 months. The study, taken as a whole, reports: Persistent Graves' patients possessed reduced TCR diversity relative to recently diagnosed ones. Repertoires from persistent disease leaned toward TRBV28, TRBJ1-2 and TRBJ2-5.

Combining iRepertoire HTBI primers with Arm-PCR of CDR3 regions, the authors built TCR beta libraries. TCRdb independently ran MiXCR on the multiplex PCR reads; one entry per CDR3 protein. The sample has roughly 350,000 distinct CDR3 sequences, under 20% seen once; the top ten hold just over 20%. This clonotype was recorded at least ten times. Its antigen is unidentified. The CDR3 sequence is 13 residues long. Germline loops: CDR1 SGHRS, CDR2 YFSETQ. Indicated time point: newly diagnosed GD, antithyroid drugs for less than 3 months. The TCR library was made from RNA extracted from PBMCs. These data were likewise used in another study, on T cells in Graves' hyperthyroidism and ophthalmopathy.

The material sequenced was peripheral blood mononuclear cells (PBMCs), taken at new diagnosis, from a patient treated with antithyroid drugs. J is TRBJ2-1 and V is TRBV5-1; no firm D call. The J call may be mistaken, given a closer DNA end match to TRBJ2-5. This clonotype was obtained from a woman aged 18-29 years with Graves disease. CDR3 sequence: CASSLITEETQYF. CDR3 nucleotides: TGCGCCAGCAGCTTGATCACGGAGGAGACCCAGTACTTC.